This TCR beta chain was observed in a study of kidney transplant recipient with SARS-CoV-2 infection. The CDR3 loop spans 14 amino acids. Germline V gene lookup returns CDR1 WSHSY and CDR2 SAAADI. In the case of this clonotype: Relative to the germline gene, one junction end is altered; a read error may explain this.

One entry per CDR3 protein, called by TCRdb with MiXCR from the reads. The sample includes fewer than 250,000 distinct CDR3 sequences, around 28% of them seen just once. The source material was a blood sample, sampled at baseline and on day 111 from a kidney transplant recipient. The V call is TRBV10-2, the J call TRBJ2-2; 8 nucleotides line up with TRBD2. This clonotype was obtained from a male patient aged 25-45 years who had COVID-19 and was a kidney transplant recipient. Some T cells may be transferred from the graft donor. CDR3 DNA: TGCGCCATCAGTGGGACTAGAAACGCCGGGGAGTTGTTTTTT. It codes for CAISGTRNAGELFF.